These 29 T cell receptor beta chains were sequenced from one sample in a study of OX40 agonist ivuxolimab in advanced cancers. The data were produced by immunoSEQ multiplex PCR, yet TCRdb's version contains in-frame clones alone and is incomplete. The sample holds tens of thousands of clones, 75% to 90% seen once. This material consisted of CD4+ or CD8+ T cells sorted from blood, taken in a trial of the OX40 agonist ivuxolimab. The source of these receptors is an adult with an advanced solid tumor such as melanoma, head and neck, liver or kidney cancer.

V is TRBV28 and J is TRBJ2-3; D unresolved. The CDR3 loop spans 15 amino acids. CDR1 is MDHEN, CDR2 SYDVKM, per germline. Trimming shortened V by 3 bases and J by 0 bases, and 10 bases separated the two germline ends. The CDR3 DNA sequence: TGTGCCAGCAGTTTCGGGCCATCAAGCACAGATACGCAGTATTTT. Translation gives CASSFGPSSTDTQYF. The full variable domain, completed using reference TRBV28 and TRBJ2-3, is DVKVTQSSRYLVKRTGEKVFLECVQDMDHENMFWYRQDPGLGLRLIYFSYDVKMKEKGDIPEGYSVSREKKERFSLILESASTNQTSMYLCASSFGPSSTDTQYFGPGTRLTVL.

V and J are TRBV19 and TRBJ2-7; TRBD2 agrees at 10 bases. CDR3 length equals 15 residues. The V segment lost 4 bases and the J segment 1 base; nucleotides outside the gene matches: 4. CDR1 and CDR2 from the germline V gene are LNHDA and SQIVND (reference sequence). In DNA form, the CDR3 reads TGTGCCAGTAGTAAGGCTAGCGGGAGTTCCTACGAGCAGTACTTC. Its translation is CASSKASGSSYEQYF.

V gene TRBV5-4 combines with J gene TRBJ2-5; 15 bases match TRBD2. V gave up 4 bases and J gave up 5 bases; unmatched junction bases: 9. CDR3 length: 17 amino acids. The germline CDR1 and CDR2 sequences are SGHNT and YYREEE (reference sequence). This CDR3 is CASSPGTSGGPRETQYF. CDR3 DNA: TGTGCCAGCAGCCCGGGGACTAGCGGGGGGCCCCGGGAGACCCAGTACTTC. The entire variable domain, with the rest obtained from reference TRBV5-4 and TRBJ2-5, is as follows: ETGVTQSPTHLIKTRGQQVTLRCSSQSGHNTVSWYQQALGQGPQFIFQYYREEENGRGNFPPRFSGLQFPNYSSELNVNALELDDSALYLCASSPGTSGGPRETQYFGPGTRLLVL.

The chain links TRBV19 to TRBJ1-5; 7 bases line up with TRBD1. Germline CDR1 is LNHDA and CDR2 is SQIVND (reference sequence). CDR3 length: 15 amino acids. V lost 3 bases, J lost 1 base, and 3 bases stayed unmatched. CDR3 sequence (DNA): TGTGCCAGTAGTATTCTGGGACAGAGCAATCAGCCCCAGCATTTT. Its translation: CASSILGQSNQPQHF.

This sequence joins TRBV6-5 and TRBJ1-5; no clear D gene. This CDR3 is built from 15 residues. V was shortened by 4 bases and J by 5 bases, with 15 bases between the two germline ends. Germline V gene lookup returns CDR1 MNHEY and CDR2 SVGAGI. CDR3 coding DNA: TGTGCCAGCAGTTTCTCCGGGAGGAGGGATCAGCCCCAGCATTTT. Protein sequence: CASSFSGRRDQPQHF.

The V and J genes are TRBV11-2 and TRBJ2-7, with D perhaps TRBD2 (6 bases). The V gene lost 2 bases and the J gene lost 2 bases, with 16 bases spanning the gap. The germline gives CDR1 SGHAT, CDR2 FQNNGV. CDR3 length: 16 amino acids. The CDR3 protein is CASSLWTQTSTYEQYF. The CDR3 coding sequence is TGTGCCAGCAGCTTATGGACCCAAACTAGCACCTACGAGCAGTACTTC.

CDR3: CASSLLTLDPKRLVYSNQPQHF. The CDR3 nucleotides read TGTGCCAGCAGTTTATTAACTCTGGACCCAAAGCGGCTAGTTTATAGCAATCAGCCCCAGCATTTT. The rearrangement links TRBV28 to TRBJ1-5; D unclear. This CDR3 comprises 22 residues. V was pared by 1 base and J by 0 bases, with 28 bases between. Germline assignment: CDR1 MDHEN and CDR2 SYDVKM.

The V gene is TRBV7-3, the J gene TRBJ1-1; D not resolved. The ends were cut back, 5 bases at V and 1 base at J, with 8 bases in the middle. CDR3 length: 13 residues. Germline loops: CDR1 SGHTA, CDR2 FQGTGA. CDR3 region: CASSKQRNTEAFF. For the CDR3, the DNA is TGTGCCAGCAGCAAACAGAGGAACACTGAAGCTTTCTTT.

Here the CDR3 DNA reads TGTGCCAGCAGCTTAGCGACAGGTGGGGGCACAGATACGCAGTATTTT. Protein: CASSLATGGGTDTQYF. This chain links TRBV7-9 with TRBJ2-3; tentative D call: TRBD1 (6 bases). This CDR3 is 16 amino acids long. Trimming stripped 0 bases from V and 1 base from J, with 11 bases between. The germline CDR1 and CDR2 sequences are SEHNR and FQNEAQ (reference sequence).

The gene calls are TRBV30 and TRBJ1-6, with D tentatively TRBD1 (5 bases). V lost 1 base to trimming and J lost 5 bases, with 18 bases between them. The CDR3 spans 17 residues. Germline CDR1 GTSNPN, CDR2 SVGIG (reference sequence). CDR3 coding DNA: TGTGCCTGGAGTGCCCCTCGGGGGGGACCTCATAATTCACCCCTCCACTTT. As protein: CAWSAPRGGPHNSPLHF. The entire variable domain, with the rest obtained from reference TRBV30 and TRBJ1-6, is as follows: SQTIHQWPATLVQPVGSPLSLECTVEGTSNPNLYWYRQAAGRGLQLLFYSVGIGQISSEVPQNLSASRPQDRQFILSSKKLLLSDSGFYLCAWSAPRGGPHNSPLHFGNGTRLTVT.

This chain connects TRBV27 to TRBJ1-6; 10 bases line up with TRBD1. CDR1 is MNHEY and CDR2 is SMNVEV in the germline V gene (reference sequence). The J segment lost 7 bases and the V segment lost 3 bases, leaving 3 bases of the junction unmatched. The CDR3 spans 15 residues. CDR3 residues: CASSFQTGGNSPLHF. Written as DNA, the CDR3 is TGTGCCAGCAGTTTCCAGACAGGGGGCAATTCACCCCTCCACTTT.

The V call is TRBV11-3, the J call TRBJ2-2; 10 bases map to TRBD2. The germline V gene encodes CDR1 SGHNT and CDR2 YENEEA. This CDR3 comprises 19 residues. Trimming took 3 bases from V and 6 from J; bases not matched to a gene: 16. The chain's CDR3 is CASSFGEGIAGGNAGELFF. The DNA of the CDR3 is TGTGCCAGCAGCTTCGGCGAAGGAATAGCGGGGGGAAACGCCGGGGAGCTGTTTTTT.

CDR3 nucleotides: TGCGCCAGCAGTGAAATAGCGGGGGGGCAGCAGTTCTTC. Protein sequence: CASSEIAGGQQFF. The chain couples TRBV10-1 to TRBJ2-1; 11 nucleotides match TRBD2. V shed 3 bases and J 11 bases; nucleotides not matched to a gene: 3. This CDR3 has 13 amino acids. Per germline, CDR1 WNHNN and CDR2 SYGVQD (reference sequence).

The chain uses TRBV4-2 and TRBJ1-1; a weak D match, TRBD1 (5 bases). The CDR3 loop spans 14 amino acids. Between the trimmed V and J ends, which lost 0 bases and 3 bases, there was a span of 8 bases. Germline V gene sequence: CDR1 LGHNA, CDR2 YNFKEQ. Here the CDR3 reads CASSQDVRDTEAFF. The CDR3 DNA reads as TGTGCCAGCAGCCAAGATGTCAGGGACACTGAAGCTTTCTTT.

The V and J genes are TRBV7-9 and TRBJ2-1; 14 nucleotides match TRBD2. J lost 8 bases, V lost 5 bases, and 11 bases had no gene match. This CDR3 has 17 residues. CDR1 is SEHNR, CDR2 FQNEAQ, per germline (reference sequence). CDR3 in DNA: TGTGCCAGCAGCCCCCGGCCGGGACTAGCGGGAGTGGATGAGCAGTTCTTC. The encoded protein is CASSPRPGLAGVDEQFF.

V is TRBV19 and J is TRBJ2-1; TRBD1 is a possible D gene (6 bases). Germline CDR1 reads LNHDA; CDR2 reads SQIVND (reference sequence). V was pared by 7 bases and J by 7 bases, with 17 bases between. The CDR3 has 14 amino acids. CDR3 residues: CASTSGRQGNEQFF. The DNA of the CDR3 is TGTGCCAGTACCAGTGGGCGGCAGGGGAATGAGCAGTTCTTC.

The chain carries TRBV11-2 and TRBJ2-3; TRBD2 matches at 12 bases. V was pared by 5 bases and J by 5 bases, with 5 bases of the junction left unmatched. The CDR3 is made up of 15 amino acids. The germline CDR1 and CDR2 sequences are SGHAT and FQNNGV. This chain's CDR3 is CASSPGTSGLDTQYF. DNA of the CDR3: TGTGCCAGCAGCCCAGGGACTAGCGGGTTAGATACGCAGTATTTT.

CDR3 loop: CATYIGQGARGYTF. DNA of the CDR3: TGTGCCACGTACATCGGACAGGGGGCGCGCGGCTACACCTTC. The chain couples TRBV10-3 to TRBJ1-2, with TRBD1 matching over 11 bases. CDR3 length equals 14 residues. CDR1 is ENHRY and CDR2 is SYGVKD in the germline V gene. Trimming removed 10 bases from V and 8 bases from J; junction bases left unmatched: 12.

The chain is built from TRBV29-1 and TRBJ2-2; 9 bases are a match to TRBD1. J gave up 5 bases and V 6 bases, and 10 bases lay outside the gene matches. Germline CDR1 is SQVTM and CDR2 is ANQGSEA. This CDR3 region has 15 residues. CDR3 protein: CSVAPGQGGTGELFF. Written as DNA, the CDR3 is TGCAGCGTCGCTCCGGGACAGGGTGGGACCGGGGAGCTGTTTTTT.

V gene TRBV5-8 combines with J gene TRBJ1-6; 7 bases are a match to TRBD1. Germline CDR1 is SGHTS and CDR2 is YDEGEE. The ends lost 6 bases at V and 0 bases at J; junction bases unmatched: 12. CDR3 size: 18 residues. DNA for the CDR3: TGTGCCAGCAAGACAGGGACCACCGACCTCTCCTATAATTCACCCCTCCACTTT. Its protein is CASKTGTTDLSYNSPLHF.

V gene TRBV5-1 combines with J gene TRBJ1-2, with 9 nucleotides matching TRBD1. The CDR3 runs to 15 residues. CDR1 and CDR2 (germline): SGHRS, YFSETQ. The J segment lost 6 bases and the V segment lost 2 bases, leaving 8 bases of the junction unmatched. CDR3 DNA sequence: TGCGCCAGCAGCTTCTTACAGGGGGCGGTGGATGGCTACACCTTC. Protein: CASSFLQGAVDGYTF.

The genes are TRBV27 and TRBJ1-2, with D unresolved. The CDR3 length is 13 residues. V was cut by 7 bases and J by 1 base, with 10 bases left in between. Germline V gene data show CDR1 as MNHEY and CDR2 as SMNVEV (reference sequence). The CDR3 here is CASKPSDNYGYTF. Here the CDR3 DNA reads TGTGCCAGCAAGCCAAGCGATAACTATGGCTACACCTTC.

The rearrangement uses TRBV6-6 and TRBJ2-3; 7 bases line up with TRBD2. CDR1 is MNHNY and CDR2 is SVGAGI in the germline V gene (reference sequence). This CDR3 is built from 15 residues. Trimming removed 7 bases from V and 4 bases from J; junction bases left unmatched: 11. The CDR3 region has the DNA TGTGCCAGCAAGGGCGGGGGAGAGGGGTCAGATACGCAGTATTTT. Its translation is CASKGGGEGSDTQYF.

The chain carries TRBV5-1 and TRBJ2-5; 9 bases fit TRBD2. Germline CDR1 is SGHRS and CDR2 is YFSETQ. J gave up 4 bases and V 1 base, and 8 bases lay outside the gene matches. CDR3 length: 16 amino acids. As DNA, the CDR3 is TGCGCCAGCAGCTTGAGGGAACTAGCGGGTGGAGAGACCCAGTACTTC. Translation gives CASSLRELAGGETQYF.

The rearrangement joins TRBV7-3 to TRBJ2-5; D remains unclear. Germline assignment: CDR1 SGHTA and CDR2 FQGTGA. The CDR3 sequence is 12 residues long. V shed 1 base and J shed 5 bases, with 5 bases lying between them. The CDR3 DNA sequence: TGTGCCAGCAGCTTAATACGGGAGACCCAGTACTTC. Translation gives CASSLIRETQYF. The variable domain in full, completed from reference TRBV7-3 and TRBJ2-5, reads GAGVSQTPSNKVTEKGKYVELRCDPISGHTALYWYRQSLGQGPEFLIYFQGTGAADDSGLPNDRFFAVRPEGSVSTLKIQRTERGDSAVYLCASSLIRETQYFGPGTRLLVL.

This clone was recorded only once. The CDR3 here is CAISGGQGGFTDTQYF. The CDR3 DNA reads TGTGCCATCAGTGGGGGACAGGGGGGATTCACAGATACGCAGTATTTT. V is TRBV10-3 and J is TRBJ2-3, with 11 bases identical to TRBD1. Trimming removed 4 bases from V and 2 bases from J; junction bases left unmatched: 5. There are 16 residues in the CDR3. CDR1 ENHRY and CDR2 SYGVKD come from the germline V gene.

As DNA, the CDR3 is TGTGCCAGCAGCGTGGACGAAAACACCATATATTTT. Encoded protein: CASSVDENTIYF. The chain recombines TRBV9 with TRBJ1-3; D not resolved. Deletions cut 2 bases from V and 6 bases from J, with 6 bases between. The CDR3 extends over 12 amino acids. CDR1 is SGDLS, CDR2 YYNGEE, per germline. The variable domain in full, with the rest retrieved from reference TRBV9 and TRBJ1-3, is DSGVTQTPKHLITATGQRVTLRCSPRSGDLSVYWYQQSLDQGLQFLIQYYNGEERAKGNILERFSAQQFPDLHSELNLSSLELGDSALYFCASSVDENTIYFGEGSWLTVV.

The CDR3 nucleotides are TGTGCCAGCTCAACTGGGACCGTACCTCCCCCCTTTAATGAAAAACTGTTTTTT. This translates into CASSTGTVPPPFNEKLFF. The chain links TRBV18 to TRBJ1-4; D may be TRBD1 (5 bases). The CDR3 is made up of 18 amino acids. Germline lookup yields CDR1 KGHSH and CDR2 LQKENI. V shed 5 bases and J shed 4 bases, with 23 bases lying between them.

V gene TRBV5-8 combines with J gene TRBJ1-1; D is unresolved. This CDR3 is 14 amino acids long. The germline gives CDR1 SGHTS, CDR2 YDEGEE. V was clipped by 0 bases and J by 4 bases, with 10 bases between them. This CDR3 is CASSLELGRTEAFF. DNA for the CDR3: TGTGCCAGCAGCTTGGAGTTAGGGCGCACTGAAGCTTTCTTT.